This T cell receptor beta chain was obtained from a study of CD8+ T cells in alopecia areata. Turning to the study itself: The drug, oral tofacitinib, was given to treated patients at 5 to 10 mg twice daily. Study results and caveats: TCRs were shared less clearly across patients than in mice, possibly for HLA-related reasons.

Sequencing used cDNA as its template, made by extracting RNA and reverse transcribing it. Clones were sequenced by immunoSEQ multiplex PCR, and TCRdb holds only the in-frame ones, with some missing. The sample comprises 150,000 to 200,000 clones, approximately 50% of which are singletons, and over 9.5% rests with the top ten. Remarks on this clone: Antigen: not known.

The treatment denotes: oral pan-JAK inhibitor, 5-10 mg twice daily. CDR1 is SQVTM, CDR2 ANQGSEA, per germline. The CDR3 is 14 amino acids. V shed 4 bases and J 8 bases; nucleotides not matched to a gene: 11. Sequenced here: CD8+ T cells sorted from blood, sampled at week 52, from a patient treated with tofacitinib. The chain combines TRBV29-1 with TRBJ2-1; TRBD2 agrees at 7 bases. The sequence derives from a human donor with alopecia areata. CDR3 loop: CSVAQGGDWDEQFF. The CDR3 DNA reads as TGCAGCGTTGCTCAGGGAGGGGATTGGGATGAGCAGTTCTTC.